This T cell receptor beta chain came from a study of molecular identifiers for immune sequencing clone quantification. On this clonotype: It may be a read error: a sequence one base away is much more abundant.

TCRdb redid the calling of the PCR reads with MiXCR, one entry per CDR3 protein. The profile shows some 70,000 distinct CDR3 sequences, approximately 18% of them singletons. Sequenced material: naive CD8+ T cells from blood, with Jurkat cell RNA spiked in. The subset: FACS-sorted CD8+CD4-CCR7+CD45RA+ naive T cells. This sequence originates from a human donor in good health. Some libraries in this study had Jurkat cell RNA spiked in.

As DNA, the CDR3 is TGTGCCAGCAGCTTCTTCCCGGGGCCGGGCACTGGAGCTTTCTTT. Residues: CASSFFPGPGTGAFF. The chain combines TRBV11-2 with TRBJ1-1; D perhaps matches TRBD1 (5 bases). CDR1 SGHAT and CDR2 FQNNGV come from the germline V gene. The CDR3 contains 15 residues.